This entry features one T cell receptor beta chain sequence. The entry originates in a study of blood T cell repertoires in COVID-19. Whole-study context: Samples of COVID-19 (acute and convalescent) were obtained from the United States, Italy and Spain. The analysed material was cDNA or gDNA that came from T cells, B-cell-depleted T cells, or PBMCs.

CDR1 SGHTA and CDR2 FQGTGA come from the germline V gene. V was shortened by 1 base and J by 7 bases, with 7 bases between the two germline ends. The CDR3 is 13 amino acids. Original methodology: Reference gene primer amplification gave nucleated cell count estimates. Some clones are missing from TCRdb's copy, which holds only in-frame ones; the method was immunoSEQ multiplex PCR. V, J and clone size are those of that table, while D and trimming were read from the DNA. The data contain tens of thousands of clones, roughly 80% of them singletons. Sequencing was performed on peripheral blood. The rearrangement links TRBV7-3 to TRBJ2-2; D call uncertain. This receptor was obtained from a woman aged 65 to 85 with acute or convalescent COVID-19. The CDR3 loop is CASSLNLRGELFF. The CDR3 DNA reads as TGTGCCAGCAGCTTAAATCTACGCGGGGAGCTGTTTTTT. Looking up the rest from reference TRBV7-3 and TRBJ2-2 gives the full variable domain: GAGVSQTPSNKVTEKGKYVELRCDPISGHTALYWYRQSLGQGPEFLIYFQGTGAADDSGLPNDRFFAVRPEGSVSTLKIQRTERGDSAVYLCASSLNLRGELFFGEGSRLTVL.